This paragraph reports one T cell receptor (beta chain). Its antigen is unknown. TCRdb's table, derived via immunoSEQ multiplex PCR, lists solely in-frame clones and lacks some. The table records 8,500 to 14,000 clones, approximately 75% of them present only once. The sample originates from a study of PD-1 blockade in classical Hodgkin lymphoma. Findings of the study overall: Prior therapy or disease activity may underlie the repertoire differences, whose causes remain undefined. When set against healthy donors, newly diagnosed patients were reported to show lower baseline TCR diversity. Partial responders and progressors had significantly lower baseline TCR diversity.

With no exception, relapse followed autologous stem cell transplantation in all patients, and brentuximab vedotin exposure varied. Best outcomes ranged across complete response, partial response and progressive disease. The CDR3 sequence is 16 residues long. The V end was cut by 4 bases, the J end by 2 bases, with 15 bases between. Per germline, CDR1 SGHAT and CDR2 FQDESV (reference sequence). Sequenced here: peripheral blood mononuclear cells (PBMCs), sampled at baseline. This sequence joins TRBV11-1 and TRBJ2-1; perhaps TRBD1 as D (5 bases). This TCR came from a human donor with classical Hodgkin lymphoma. CDR3 nucleotide sequence: TGTGCCAGCAGCTCCCTCACAGGAAAAACCTACAATGAGCAGTTCTTC. Translated: CASSSLTGKTYNEQFF.